This T cell receptor (beta chain) was retrieved from a study of cytomegalovirus exposure and HLA in healthy donors. Both 60 Vbeta primers and 13 Jbeta primers went into the PCR. The method was immunoSEQ multiplex PCR; TCRdb's version includes in-frame clones alone and lacks a portion of them. The top ten clones hold less than 8.5% of a sample with about 36,000 clones, roughly two thirds of them seen once. Sampled while nominally healthy, donors likely had unrecorded immune exposures. V was pared by 6 bases and J by 0 bases, with 17 bases between. This CDR3 is built from 15 residues. Looked up from germline, CDR1 is SQVTM and CDR2 is ANQGSEA. This clone was found a few times.

The receptor comes from a man younger than 40 in good health and CMV-seronegative. Sequences were obtained from PBMCs. The chain joins TRBV29-1 to TRBJ1-1; D unclear. CDR3 DNA: TGCAGCGTCAACCGGGAAGACTACATGAACACTGAAGCTTTCTTT. Protein sequence: CSVNREDYMNTEAFF.